A single sample gave rise to the 2 T cell receptor beta chains below, sequenced in a study of OX40 agonist ivuxolimab in advanced cancers. TCRdb's copy holds only in-frame clones and misses some; the assay was immunoSEQ multiplex PCR. The data show under 60,000 clones, 90% seen once. Sample: CD4+ or CD8+ T cells sorted from blood, taken in a trial of the OX40 agonist ivuxolimab. These receptors all stem from an adult with an advanced solid tumor such as melanoma, head and neck, liver or kidney cancer.

The chain joins TRBV6-5 to TRBJ2-7; D unclear. CDR1 is MNHEY, CDR2 SVGAGI, per germline. V lost 4 bases and J lost 2, with 15 bases in between. There are 15 residues in the CDR3. In nucleotides, the CDR3 is TGTGCCAGCAGTTTCTCAGGCGTCGGTCCCTACGAGCAGTACTTC. Protein product: CASSFSGVGPYEQYF.

V usage is TRBV9 and J usage is TRBJ1-3, with a weak D call TRBD1 (6 bases). The CDR3 is 16 residues long. Germline V gene lookup returns CDR1 SGDLS and CDR2 YYNGEE. Trimming removed 3 bases from V and 1 base from J, with 14 bases in between. The CDR3 is CASSGDLGGSGNTIYF. The CDR3 nucleotides read TGTGCCAGCAGCGGAGATCTAGGGGGATCTGGAAACACCATATATTTT.